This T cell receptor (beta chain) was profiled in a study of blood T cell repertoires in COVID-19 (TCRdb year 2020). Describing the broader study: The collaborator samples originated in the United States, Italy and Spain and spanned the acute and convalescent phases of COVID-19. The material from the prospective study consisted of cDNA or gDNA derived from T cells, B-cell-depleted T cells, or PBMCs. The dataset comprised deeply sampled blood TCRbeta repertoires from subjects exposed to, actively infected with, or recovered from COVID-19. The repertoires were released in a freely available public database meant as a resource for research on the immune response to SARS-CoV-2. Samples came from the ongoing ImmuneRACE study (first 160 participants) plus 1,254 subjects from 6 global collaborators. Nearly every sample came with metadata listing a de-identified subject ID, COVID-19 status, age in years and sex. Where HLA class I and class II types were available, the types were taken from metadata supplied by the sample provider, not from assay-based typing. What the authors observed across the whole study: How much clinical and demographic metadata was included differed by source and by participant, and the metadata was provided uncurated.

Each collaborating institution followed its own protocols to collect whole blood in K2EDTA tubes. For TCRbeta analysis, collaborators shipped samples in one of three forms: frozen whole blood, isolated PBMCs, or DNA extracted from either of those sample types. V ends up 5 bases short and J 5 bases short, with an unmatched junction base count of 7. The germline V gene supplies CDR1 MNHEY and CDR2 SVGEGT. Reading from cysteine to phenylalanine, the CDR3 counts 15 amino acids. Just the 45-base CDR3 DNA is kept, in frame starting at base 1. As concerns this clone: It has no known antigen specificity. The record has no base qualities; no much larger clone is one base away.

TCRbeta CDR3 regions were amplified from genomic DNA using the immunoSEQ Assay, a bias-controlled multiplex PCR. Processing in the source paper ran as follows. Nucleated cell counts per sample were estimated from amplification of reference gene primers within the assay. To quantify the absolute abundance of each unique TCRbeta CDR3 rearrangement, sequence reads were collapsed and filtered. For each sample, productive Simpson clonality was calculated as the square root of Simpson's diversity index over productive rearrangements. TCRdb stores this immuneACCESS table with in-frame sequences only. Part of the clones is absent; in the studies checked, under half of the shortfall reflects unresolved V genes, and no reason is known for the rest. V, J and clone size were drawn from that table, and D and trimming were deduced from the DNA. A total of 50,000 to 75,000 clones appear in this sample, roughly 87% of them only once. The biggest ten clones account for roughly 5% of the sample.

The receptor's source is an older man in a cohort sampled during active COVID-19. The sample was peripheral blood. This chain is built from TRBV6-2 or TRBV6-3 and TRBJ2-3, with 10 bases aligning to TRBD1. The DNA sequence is TGTGCCAGCAGTGTTGGACAGGGGGAACAAGATACGCAGTATTTT. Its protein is CASSVGQGEQDTQYF.